These T cell receptor beta chains were read from a single sample in a study of blood T cell repertoires in COVID-19. Some clones are missing from TCRdb's copy, which holds only in-frame ones; the method was immunoSEQ multiplex PCR. The sample includes roughly 330,000 clones, around 87% seen only once; the top ten take 5.3%. Sequenced material: PBMCs or T cells enriched from blood (not recorded which). The receptor set was obtained from a woman in her 30s who had recovered from COVID-19. CDR3s include the opening cysteine and the closing phenylalanine or tryptophan. Fields, in order: J gene, D gene, CDR3 length, V gene, clone size, CDR3 protein, CDR3 DNA. D genes are given only for firm matches. Only some rows state a clone size, as once, few, many or a class for expanded clones.

j_gene: TRBJ2-5
d_gene: TRBD1
len: 16
v_gene: TRBV29-1
abundance: -
CDR3aa: CSVGSGTGWSQETQYF
CDR3nt: TGCAGCGTTGGATCCGGGACAGGATGGTCCCAAGAGACCCAGTACTTC

j_gene: TRBJ2-3
d_gene: -
len: 15
v_gene: TRBV11-2
abundance: -
CDR3aa: CASSFRGSSTDTQYF
CDR3nt: TGTGCCAGCAGCTTCCGCGGTTCTAGCACAGATACGCAGTATTTT

j_gene: TRBJ1-4
d_gene: -
len: 11
v_gene: TRBV20-1
abundance: -
CDR3aa: CSAGGPEKLFF
CDR3nt: TGCAGTGCTGGGGGCCCGGAAAAACTGTTTTTT

j_gene: TRBJ1-1
d_gene: TRBD1
len: 15
v_gene: TRBV4-1
abundance: -
CDR3aa: CASSPQGAGFGEAFF
CDR3nt: TGCGCCAGCAGCCCTCAGGGGGCAGGGTTTGGTGAAGCTTTCTTT

j_gene: TRBJ2-5
d_gene: -
len: 13
v_gene: TRBV2
abundance: -
CDR3aa: CASTDVGGETQYF
CDR3nt: TGTGCCAGCACCGACGTGGGGGGAGAGACCCAGTACTTC

j_gene: TRBJ2-4
d_gene: -
len: 15
v_gene: TRBV5-4
abundance: -
CDR3aa: CASGRRGGGKNIQYF
CDR3nt: TGTGCCAGCGGAAGGCGAGGAGGAGGCAAAAACATTCAGTACTTC

j_gene: TRBJ1-5
d_gene: -
len: 19
v_gene: TRBV19
abundance: -
CDR3aa: CASSIVQEEVFYGNQPQHF
CDR3nt: TGTGCCAGTAGTATAGTACAGGAAGAAGTTTTTTACGGCAATCAGCCCCAGCATTTT

j_gene: TRBJ2-5
d_gene: -
len: 13
v_gene: TRBV5-1
abundance: -
CDR3aa: CASSLVAEETQYF
CDR3nt: TGCGCCAGCAGCCTGGTGGCCGAAGAGACCCAGTACTTC

j_gene: TRBJ1-5
d_gene: -
len: 13
v_gene: TRBV3-1/TRBV3-2
abundance: -
CDR3aa: CASTLPVVWPQHF
CDR3nt: TGTGCCAGCACCCTACCTGTGGTTTGGCCCCAGCATTTT

j_gene: TRBJ2-5
d_gene: TRBD1
len: 12
v_gene: TRBV2
abundance: -
CDR3aa: CASSPTGETQYF
CDR3nt: TGTGCCAGCAGCCCGACAGGGGAGACCCAGTACTTC

j_gene: TRBJ2-1
d_gene: TRBD1
len: 14
v_gene: TRBV19
abundance: -
CDR3aa: CASSVTGGGWDPIF
CDR3nt: TGTGCCAGTAGTGTGACAGGGGGCGGATGGGACCCGATCTTC

j_gene: TRBJ1-2
d_gene: TRBD1
len: 14
v_gene: TRBV19
abundance: -
CDR3aa: CASSHQGANYGYTF
CDR3nt: TGTGCCAGTAGTCATCAGGGGGCTAACTATGGCTACACCTTC

j_gene: TRBJ2-1
d_gene: TRBD2
len: 15
v_gene: TRBV7-7
abundance: -
CDR3aa: CASSPGLAGGNEQFF
CDR3nt: TGTGCTAGCAGCCCCGGACTAGCGGGGGGCAATGAGCAGTTCTTC

j_gene: TRBJ2-5
d_gene: -
len: 14
v_gene: TRBV2
abundance: -
CDR3aa: CASLGRSYQETQYF
CDR3nt: TGTGCCAGCCTCGGTCGATCCTACCAAGAGACCCAGTACTTC

j_gene: TRBJ1-1
d_gene: -
len: 13
v_gene: TRBV7-9
abundance: medium-sized
CDR3aa: CASSPSGNTEAFF
CDR3nt: TGTGCCAGCAGCCCATCCGGGAACACTGAAGCTTTCTTT

j_gene: TRBJ1-1
d_gene: -
len: 12
v_gene: TRBV5-1
abundance: -
CDR3aa: CASSLDSLEAFF
CDR3nt: TGCGCCAGCAGCTTGGACAGCCTTGAAGCTTTCTTT

j_gene: TRBJ1-4
d_gene: -
len: 15
v_gene: TRBV5-4
abundance: -
CDR3aa: CASSPGTRANEKLFF
CDR3nt: TGTGCCAGCAGCCCCGGGACACGAGCTAATGAAAAACTGTTTTTT

j_gene: TRBJ1-3
d_gene: -
len: 14
v_gene: TRBV30
abundance: -
CDR3aa: CAWGPGFSGNTIYF
CDR3nt: TGTGCCTGGGGACCAGGGTTCTCTGGAAACACCATATATTTT

j_gene: TRBJ1-2
d_gene: -
len: 16
v_gene: TRBV28
abundance: -
CDR3aa: CASRGDLVGTSYGYTF
CDR3nt: TGTGCCAGCAGGGGCGACCTGGTAGGAACCTCCTATGGCTACACCTTC

j_gene: TRBJ1-5
d_gene: -
len: 17
v_gene: TRBV7-2
abundance: -
CDR3aa: CASSLDWAGADNQPQHF
CDR3nt: TGTGCCAGCAGCCTAGACTGGGCAGGGGCGGACAATCAGCCCCAGCATTTT

j_gene: TRBJ1-1
d_gene: TRBD1
len: 13
v_gene: TRBV30
abundance: -
CDR3aa: CAWSVDRGTEAFF
CDR3nt: TGTGCCTGGAGCGTTGACAGGGGCACTGAAGCTTTCTTT

j_gene: TRBJ1-2
d_gene: -
len: 14
v_gene: TRBV10-3
abundance: -
CDR3aa: CAIKAGRQDYGYTF
CDR3nt: TGTGCCATCAAGGCGGGTAGGCAGGACTATGGCTACACCTTC

j_gene: TRBJ1-2
d_gene: -
len: 14
v_gene: TRBV24-1
abundance: -
CDR3aa: CATSDSRGLDGYTF
CDR3nt: TGTGCCACCAGTGATTCTCGGGGGTTGGATGGCTACACCTTC

j_gene: TRBJ1-2
d_gene: -
len: 12
v_gene: TRBV12-3/TRBV12-4
abundance: -
CDR3aa: CASRGADYGYTF
CDR3nt: TGTGCCAGCCGTGGGGCCGACTATGGCTACACCTTC

j_gene: TRBJ2-6
d_gene: -
len: 16
v_gene: TRBV27
abundance: -
CDR3aa: CASSSPRVSGANVLTF
CDR3nt: TGTGCCAGCAGCTCCCCCCGAGTCTCTGGGGCCAACGTCCTGACTTTC

j_gene: TRBJ2-7
d_gene: -
len: 12
v_gene: TRBV24-1
abundance: -
CDR3aa: CATSPGGNQQYF
CDR3nt: TGTGCCACCAGCCCTGGGGGGAATCAGCAGTACTTC

j_gene: TRBJ2-1
d_gene: TRBD2
len: 16
v_gene: TRBV4-2
abundance: -
CDR3aa: CASSQFLAGASNEQFF
CDR3nt: TGTGCCAGCAGCCAATTCCTAGCGGGGGCTTCCAATGAGCAGTTCTTC